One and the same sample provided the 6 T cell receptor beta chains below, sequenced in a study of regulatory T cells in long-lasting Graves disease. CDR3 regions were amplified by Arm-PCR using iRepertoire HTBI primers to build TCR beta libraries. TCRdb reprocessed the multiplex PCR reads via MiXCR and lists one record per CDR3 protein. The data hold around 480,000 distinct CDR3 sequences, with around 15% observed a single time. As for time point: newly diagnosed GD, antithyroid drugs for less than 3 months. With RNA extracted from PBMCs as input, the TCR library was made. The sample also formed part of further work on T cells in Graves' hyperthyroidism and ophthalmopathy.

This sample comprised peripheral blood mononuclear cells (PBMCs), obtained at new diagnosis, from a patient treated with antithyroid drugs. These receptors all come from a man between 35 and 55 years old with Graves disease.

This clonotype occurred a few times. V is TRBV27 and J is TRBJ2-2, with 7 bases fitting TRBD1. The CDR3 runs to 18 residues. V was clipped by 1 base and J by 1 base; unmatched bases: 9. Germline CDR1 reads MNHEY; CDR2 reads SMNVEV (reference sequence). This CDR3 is CASSLWPRDRENTGELFF. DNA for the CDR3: TGTGCCAGCAGTTTATGGCCCCGGGACAGAGAGAACACCGGGGAGCTGTTTTTT.

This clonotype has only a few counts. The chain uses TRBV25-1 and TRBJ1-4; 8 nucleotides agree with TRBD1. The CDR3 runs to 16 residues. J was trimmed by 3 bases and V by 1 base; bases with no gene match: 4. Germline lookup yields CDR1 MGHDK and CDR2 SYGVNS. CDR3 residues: CASSESGQGANEKLFF. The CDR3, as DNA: TGTGCCAGCAGTGAATCCGGACAGGGTGCTAATGAAAAACTGTTTTTT. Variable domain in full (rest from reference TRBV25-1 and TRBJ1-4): EADIYQTPRYLVIGTGKKITLECSQTMGHDKMYWYQQDPGMELHLIHYSYGVNSTEKGDLSSESTVSRIRTEHFPLTLESARPSHTSQYLCASSESGQGANEKLFFGSGTQLSVL.

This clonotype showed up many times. The CDR3 loop reads CSAREGAGTGETQYF. The CDR3 region has the DNA TGCAGTGCTAGAGAGGGAGCGGGGACGGGAGAGACCCAGTACTTC. The gene calls are TRBV20-1 and TRBJ2-5; the match to TRBD2 covers 7 bases. This CDR3 has 15 amino acids. V dropped 0 bases and J dropped 4; count of bases not matched to a gene: 8. The germline CDR1 and CDR2 sequences are DFQATT and SNEGSKA (reference sequence).

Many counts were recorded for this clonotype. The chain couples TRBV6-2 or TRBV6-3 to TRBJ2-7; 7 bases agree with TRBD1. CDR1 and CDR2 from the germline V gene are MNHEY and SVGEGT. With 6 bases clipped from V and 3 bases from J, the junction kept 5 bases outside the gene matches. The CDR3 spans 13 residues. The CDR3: CASSDGTVYEQYF. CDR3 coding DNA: TGTGCCAGCAGCGACGGGACAGTCTACGAGCAGTACTTC.

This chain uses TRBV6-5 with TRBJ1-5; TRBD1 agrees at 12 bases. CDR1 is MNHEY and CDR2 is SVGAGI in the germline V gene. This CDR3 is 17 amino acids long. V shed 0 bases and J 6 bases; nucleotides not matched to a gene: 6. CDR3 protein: CASSYSRGQGAIQPQHF. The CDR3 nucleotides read TGTGCCAGCAGTTACTCCCGGGGACAGGGGGCTATTCAGCCCCAGCATTTT.

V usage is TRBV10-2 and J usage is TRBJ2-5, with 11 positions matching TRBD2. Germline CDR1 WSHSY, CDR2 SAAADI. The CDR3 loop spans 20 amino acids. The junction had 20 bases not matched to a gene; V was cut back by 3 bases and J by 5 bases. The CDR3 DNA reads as TGCGCCAGCAGTGAATCGAATGGTAGGGTAGCGGGAGGGCCCAGGGAGACCCAGTACTTC. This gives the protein CASSESNGRVAGGPRETQYF.